These 21 T cell receptor beta chains were all obtained from the same sample, sequenced in a study of shared clonotypes between healthy human individuals. Sequenced by immunoSEQ multiplex PCR; TCRdb stores in-frame clones only, minus some. The profile shows about 360,000 clones, 73% of them singletons. The specimen sequenced was memory CD4+ T cells sorted from blood. The subset: CD45RA-negative fraction. These TCRs come from a man aged 25 to 40 in good health.

This clone was observed a few times. This chain joins TRBV6-6 and TRBJ2-5; either TRBD1 or TRBD2 may supply D (6 bases each). V shed 0 bases and J shed 5 bases, with 10 bases lying between them. This CDR3 comprises 14 residues. CDR1 is MNHNY, CDR2 SVGAGI, per germline (reference sequence). This chain's CDR3 is CASSYSGGRETQYF. For the CDR3, the DNA is TGTGCCAGCAGTTACTCGGGGGGCCGGGAGACCCAGTACTTC.

The sample holds a few counts of this clone. This chain links TRBV6-6 with TRBJ1-1; TRBD1 is a possible D gene (5 bases). Trimming pared 4 bases from V and 1 base from J, leaving 10 bases between. CDR1 is MNHNY, CDR2 SVGAGI, per germline (reference sequence). CDR3 length equals 14 residues. The CDR3 sequence is CASSLQGRNTEAFF. In DNA, the CDR3 is TGTGCCAGCAGTTTGCAGGGACGGAACACTGAAGCTTTCTTT.

Turning to this clone: Being one base from a much bigger clone, this may be a read error. Other DNA sequences of this sample code for an identical CDR3. This sequence joins TRBV5-4 and TRBJ2-7; no clear D gene. There are 12 residues in the CDR3. Germline V gene sequence: CDR1 SGHNT, CDR2 YYREEE (reference sequence). V was trimmed by 4 bases and J by 0 bases, leaving 5 bases between them. The CDR3 is CASSVDSYEQYF. CDR3 sequence (DNA): TGTGCCAGCAGCGTTGACTCCTACGAGCAGTACTTC.

V gene TRBV2 combines with J gene TRBJ2-7; D is possibly TRBD1 (5 bases). CDR3 length equals 13 residues. Germline V lookup: CDR1 SNHLY, CDR2 FYNNEI. V gave up 3 bases and J gave up 2 bases, with 8 bases separating them. Here the CDR3 reads CASSDVTAYEQYF. The CDR3 coding sequence is TGTGCCAGCAGTGATGTGACAGCCTACGAGCAGTACTTC.

This clone was detected a few times. V usage is TRBV5-4 and J usage is TRBJ2-7, with D unclear. Trimming stripped 5 bases from V and 1 base from J, with 13 bases between. Per germline, CDR1 SGHNT and CDR2 YYREEE (reference sequence). The CDR3 is 14 amino acids. The CDR3 sequence: CASSEQIVSYEQYF. CDR3 coding DNA: TGTGCCAGCAGTGAACAAATTGTGTCCTACGAGCAGTACTTC. Complete variable domain (other parts from reference TRBV5-4 and TRBJ2-7): ETGVTQSPTHLIKTRGQQVTLRCSSQSGHNTVSWYQQALGQGPQFIFQYYREEENGRGNFPPRFSGLQFPNYSSELNVNALELDDSALYLCASSEQIVSYEQYFGPGTRLTVT.

The rearrangement uses TRBV5-1 and TRBJ2-5; no clear D. Judging by the DNA end, TRBJ2-7 fits better; the J call may be wrong. This CDR3 has 14 amino acids. Per the germline V gene, CDR1 is SGHRS and CDR2 is YFSETQ. CDR3 sequence reads: CASSQTVTAYEQYF. The CDR3 DNA sequence: TGCGCCAGCAGCCAAACAGTTACGGCCTACGAGCAGTACTTC.

The chain uses TRBV29-1 and TRBJ2-7; the match to TRBD1 covers 8 bases. The CDR3 extends over 14 amino acids. Trimming removed 7 bases from V and 0 bases from J; junction bases left unmatched: 8. In germline, CDR1 is SQVTM, CDR2 ANQGSEA. CDR3 sequence: CSATGQVNSYEQYF. The CDR3 nucleotides are TGCAGCGCAACGGGACAGGTGAACTCCTACGAGCAGTACTTC.

The chain joins TRBV5-1 to TRBJ2-2; no clear D gene. Per the germline V gene, CDR1 is SGHRS and CDR2 is YFSETQ. The V end was cut by 4 bases, the J end by 3 bases, with 7 bases between. The CDR3 extends over 13 amino acids. The CDR3 spells CASSPGHTGELFF. For the CDR3, the DNA is TGCGCCAGCAGCCCTGGACACACCGGGGAGCTGTTTTTT.

This rearrangement joins TRBV19 to TRBJ2-7; D perhaps matches TRBD2 (6 bases). V shed 7 bases and J shed 0 bases, with 13 bases lying between them. The CDR3 loop spans 14 amino acids. Germline V lookup: CDR1 LNHDA, CDR2 SQIVND (reference sequence). The CDR3 bases are TGTGCCAGTAAAGAGGGAGGCCTCTCCTACGAGCAGTACTTC. It yields the protein CASKEGGLSYEQYF.

Remarks on this clone: The sample carries other DNA sequences with the same CDR3. J is TRBJ1-4 and V is TRBV30; D unresolved. CDR3 size: 13 residues. V lost 1 base and J 3 bases, leaving 6 bases between the germline ends. Looked up from germline, CDR1 is GTSNPN and CDR2 is SVGIG (reference sequence). The CDR3 DNA is TGTGCCTGGAGTGGTGACTCTAATGAAAAACTGTTTTTT. This sequence encodes CAWSGDSNEKLFF.

Note on this clone: This may be a read error, as it is one base from a much larger clone. The chain uses TRBV6-5 and TRBJ2-3; D is perhaps TRBD1 (8 bases). The CDR3 length is 13 residues. Germline-derived CDR1 and CDR2 are MNHEY and SVGAGI. The CDR3 spells CAGSYTGGDAQYF. In DNA, the CDR3 is TGTGCCGGCAGTTACACAGGGGGGGACGCGCAGTATTTT.

This clone has only one observation. V usage is TRBV6-6 and J usage is TRBJ1-1, with D hard to call. Between the trimmed V and J ends, which lost 6 bases and 3 bases, there was a span of 8 bases. Germline V gene lookup returns CDR1 MNHNY and CDR2 SVGAGI (reference sequence). The CDR3 has 12 amino acids. The CDR3, as DNA: TGTGCCAGCAGGGGATTGGACACTGAAGCTTTCTTT. This gives the protein CASRGLDTEAFF.

This clone was counted only a few times. V is TRBV7-2 and J is TRBJ2-7; 8 nucleotides line up with TRBD2. The germline gives CDR1 SGHTA, CDR2 FQGNSA. J lost 6 bases, V lost 3 bases, and 10 bases had no gene match. The CDR3 extends over 15 amino acids. CDR3 region: CASSLWVREGGEQYF. CDR3 nucleotides: TGTGCCAGCAGCTTGTGGGTTCGGGAGGGGGGCGAGCAGTACTTC.

The gene calls are TRBV19 and TRBJ2-1; TRBD2 matches at 7 bases. The CDR3 extends over 15 amino acids. Looked up from germline, CDR1 is LNHDA and CDR2 is SQIVND (reference sequence). The J segment lost 5 bases and the V segment lost 6 bases, leaving 10 bases of the junction unmatched. The CDR3 protein is CASRPSGGSNNEQFF. CDR3 DNA sequence: TGTGCCAGTAGACCCTCCGGGGGGTCCAACAATGAGCAGTTCTTC.

The chain has TRBV7-2 and TRBJ2-7; tentatively, D is TRBD1 or TRBD2 (5 bases each). This CDR3 is 13 amino acids long. Per germline, CDR1 SGHTA and CDR2 FQGNSA. V gave up 5 bases and J gave up 2 bases, with 10 bases separating them. CDR3 nucleotides: TGTGCCAGCAGCCGGGACGGACCCTACGAGCAGTACTTC. Its protein is CASSRDGPYEQYF.

This chain links TRBV11-2 with TRBJ2-3; D is unclear. With 4 bases removed from V and 3 bases from J, the gap between germline ends came to 5 bases. The CDR3 consists of 12 residues. Germline CDR1 is SGHAT and CDR2 is FQNNGV. CDR3 sequence (DNA): TGTGCCAGCAGCTCCAATACAGATACGCAGTATTTT. It yields the protein CASSSNTDTQYF.

The rearrangement joins TRBV2 to TRBJ2-7, with 10 positions matching TRBD2. V dropped 11 bases and J dropped 5; count of bases not matched to a gene: 12. The CDR3 contains 14 residues. In germline, CDR1 is SNHLY, CDR2 FYNNEI. In nucleotides, the CDR3 is TGTGCCGGGAAACCGGGACTAGCGCCTCACGAGCAGTACTTC. Translated, it gives CAGKPGLAPHEQYF.

The chain combines TRBV5-4 with TRBJ2-7; the match to TRBD2 covers 13 bases. With V trimmed by 1 base and J by 5 bases, 0 bases remained unmatched. The CDR3 is 14 amino acids. The V gene's germline CDR1 is SGHNT and CDR2 YYREEE (reference sequence). The CDR3: CASSLTSGRDEQYF. CDR3 coding DNA: TGTGCCAGCAGCTTGACTAGCGGGAGGGACGAGCAGTACTTC.

J is TRBJ2-1 and V is TRBV19, with 11 bases lining up with TRBD2. The CDR3 sequence is 18 residues long. J was trimmed by 9 bases and V by 1 base; bases with no gene match: 14. CDR1 and CDR2 (germline): LNHDA, SQIVND (reference sequence). The CDR3 sequence: CASSIGPFRVAGGPEQFF. CDR3 DNA: TGTGCCAGTAGTATAGGACCGTTCCGAGTAGCGGGAGGGCCTGAGCAGTTCTTC. Variable domain in full (rest from reference TRBV19 and TRBJ2-1): DGGITQSPKYLFRKEGQNVTLSCEQNLNHDAMYWYRQDPGQGLRLIYYSQIVNDFQKGDIAEGYSVSREKKESFPLTVTSAQKNPTAFYLCASSIGPFRVAGGPEQFFGPGTRLTVL.

This chain links TRBV5-1 with TRBJ2-1, with D perhaps matching TRBD1 or TRBD2 (5 bases each). The CDR3 extends over 16 amino acids. From germline, CDR1 is SGHRS and CDR2 YFSETQ. V was cut by 4 bases and J by 2 bases, with 16 bases left in between. CDR3 sequence (DNA): TGCGCCAGCAGCCGGACCGGGACGGCGACCTACAATGAGCAGTTCTTC. Protein product: CASSRTGTATYNEQFF.

This chain joins TRBV5-1 and TRBJ1-2; D is uncertain. The V end lost 2 bases, the J end lost 0 bases, and 8 bases lay between the germline ends. Per the germline V gene, CDR1 is SGHRS and CDR2 is YFSETQ. The CDR3 is 14 amino acids. This chain's CDR3 is CASSFRPTNYGYTF. CDR3 bases: TGCGCCAGCAGCTTCCGGCCAACTAACTATGGCTACACCTTC.